One sample yielded the 21 T cell receptor beta chains listed below, sequenced in a study of T cells after yellow fever vaccination. In TCRdb, the 5' RACE reads were re-called with MiXCR into one record per CDR3 protein. The sample has 300,000 to 400,000 distinct CDR3 sequences, about 9.5% seen once. The sample in question was PBMCs, obtained on the day of the first yellow fever vaccination. These receptors all come from a man between 18 and 29 years old who received the YFV17D yellow fever vaccine.

This sequence joins TRBV18 and TRBJ1-4; D is uncertain. With 6 bases removed from V and 3 bases from J, the gap between germline ends came to 14 bases. Germline lookup yields CDR1 KGHSH and CDR2 LQKENI. This CDR3 contains 15 residues. The CDR3 reads CASSHREAANEKLFF. The DNA for the CDR3 is TGTGCCAGCTCTCATCGGGAGGCAGCTAATGAAAAACTGTTTTTT. Variable domain in full (rest from reference TRBV18 and TRBJ1-4): NAGVMQNPRHLVRRRGQEARLRCSPMKGHSHVYWYRQLPEEGLKFMVYLQKENIIDESGMPKERFSAEFPKEGPSILRIQQVVRGDSAAYFCASSHREAANEKLFFGSGTQLSVL.

This clonotype was found a few times. The V call is TRBV19, the J call TRBJ2-3; D possibly corresponds to TRBD1 (6 bases). The germline CDR1 and CDR2 sequences are LNHDA and SQIVND (reference sequence). V was trimmed by 5 bases and J by 3 bases, leaving 18 bases between them. The CDR3 is 16 amino acids. CDR3 nucleotides: TGTGCCAGTAGTGCCTTAGCAGGGGCGAGGACAGATACGCAGTATTTT. It yields the protein CASSALAGARTDTQYF. The whole variable domain, filled in from reference TRBV19 and TRBJ2-3, reads DGGITQSPKYLFRKEGQNVTLSCEQNLNHDAMYWYRQDPGQGLRLIYYSQIVNDFQKGDIAEGYSVSREKKESFPLTVTSAQKNPTAFYLCASSALAGARTDTQYFGPGTRLTVL.

This clonotype appeared many times. The rearrangement links TRBV6-2 or TRBV6-3 to TRBJ2-5; 12 bases align to TRBD2. Germline trimming cut 5 bases from V and 5 bases from J; bases unmatched to any gene: 9. The CDR3 length is 16 residues. In germline, CDR1 is MNHEY, CDR2 SVGEGT. The CDR3 DNA is TGTGCCAGCAGTCCCCGGACTAGCGGGGTCCAGGAGACCCAGTACTTC. It yields the protein CASSPRTSGVQETQYF.

The V gene is TRBV9, the J gene TRBJ2-3, with unresolved D. The V and J ends lost 0 bases and 2 bases respectively, with 10 bases between them. The CDR3 loop spans 15 amino acids. The germline CDR1 and CDR2 sequences are SGDLS and YYNGEE. DNA for the CDR3: TGTGCCAGCAGCGTAGGGCAGGCGAACACAGATACGCAGTATTTT. Protein product: CASSVGQANTDTQYF.

This clonotype was seen at least ten times. The V gene is TRBV4-3, the J gene TRBJ2-3; D is unresolved. From germline, CDR1 is LGHNA and CDR2 YSLEER. Trimming removed 0 bases from V and 1 base from J, with 5 bases in between. This CDR3 has 14 residues. The CDR3 coding sequence is TGCGCCAGCAGCCAAGACACAGGCACAGATACGCAGTATTTT. As protein: CASSQDTGTDTQYF.

The chain combines TRBV14 with TRBJ2-7, with 7 bases identical to TRBD2. The J segment lost 8 bases and the V segment lost 3 bases, leaving 13 bases of the junction unmatched. The length of the CDR3 is 15 residues. CDR1 SGHDN and CDR2 FVKESK come from the germline V gene. The CDR3 reads CASSQAGTIMYKQYF. In DNA, the CDR3 is TGTGCCAGCAGCCAGGCCGGGACTATTATGTACAAGCAGTACTTC.

This clonotype was found many times. The chain recombines TRBV12-3 or TRBV12-4 with TRBJ1-1; D gene ambiguous. Trimming removed 2 bases at V and 2 bases at J, with 15 bases between. The CDR3 spans 16 residues. In DNA, the CDR3 is TGTGCCAGCAGTTTATTGGGCGCGGCCCCAAACACTGAAGCTTTCTTT. It codes for CASSLLGAAPNTEAFF.

In its sample, this clonotype was seen a few times. This chain uses TRBV6-2 or TRBV6-3 with TRBJ2-5; 10 bases match TRBD2. Germline assignment: CDR1 MNHEY and CDR2 SVGEGT. V trimming: 2 bases; J trimming: 1 base; junction bases outside the gene matches: 4. The CDR3 length is 16 residues. For the CDR3, the DNA is TGTGCCAGCAGTTACCAAACTAGCGGGGCCCAAGAGACCCAGTACTTC. As protein: CASSYQTSGAQETQYF.

The chain links TRBV7-9 to TRBJ2-2; perhaps TRBD1 as D (5 bases). Germline V gene lookup returns CDR1 SEHNR and CDR2 FQNEAQ (reference sequence). This CDR3 has 15 residues. The germline V and J ends were trimmed by 7 bases and 5 bases, with 17 bases remaining between them. CDR3: CASISRRAGTGELFF. The CDR3 DNA sequence: TGTGCCAGCATTTCCCGCCGGGCAGGGACCGGGGAGCTGTTTTTT.

This clonotype was seen ten or more times. The chain couples TRBV5-1 to TRBJ2-2; D gene ambiguous. V lost 0 bases and J lost 7, with 13 bases in between. There are 15 residues in the CDR3. The V gene's germline CDR1 is SGHRS and CDR2 YFSETQ. CDR3 in DNA: TGCGCCAGCAGCTTGGCGGGTAGCAGAGTCGGGGAGCTGTTTTTT. Translation gives CASSLAGSRVGELFF.

This chain links TRBV6-5 with TRBJ2-1, with D possibly being TRBD1 (6 bases). Between the trimmed V and J ends, which lost 5 bases and 11 bases, there was a span of 16 bases. CDR1 is MNHEY, CDR2 SVGAGI, per germline. This CDR3 is built from 13 residues. The CDR3 DNA sequence: TGTGCCAGCAGTAACCAGGGGCGTGGGAAGCAGTTCTTC. Encoded protein: CASSNQGRGKQFF.

This chain connects TRBV7-2 to TRBJ2-1, with 7 nucleotides matching TRBD1. CDR3 length: 15 amino acids. The trim removed 5 bases at V and 4 bases at J, leaving 8 bases unmatched. CDR1 is SGHTA and CDR2 is FQGNSA in the germline V gene. The CDR3 loop is CASSPPGTAYNEQFF. CDR3 DNA: TGTGCCAGCAGCCCCCCCGGGACAGCTTACAATGAGCAGTTCTTC.

The chain has TRBV5-1 and TRBJ2-5; unclear D gene. The CDR3 is 13 residues long. Germline CDR1 SGHRS, CDR2 YFSETQ. V was shortened by 0 bases and J by 4 bases, with 7 bases between the two germline ends. In DNA form, the CDR3 reads TGCGCCAGCAGCTTGGAGTGGATAGAGACCCAGTACTTC. Amino acid sequence: CASSLEWIETQYF.

The chain couples TRBV20-1 to TRBJ2-5; D not resolved. CDR3 length: 10 amino acids. The germline V gene has CDR1 DFQATT and CDR2 SNEGSKA (reference sequence). Trimming removed 3 bases from V and 7 bases from J, with 6 bases in between. CDR3 nucleotide sequence: TGCAGTGCTAGCGGCGGGACCCAGTACTTC. Its protein is CSASGGTQYF.

V and J are TRBV5-1 and TRBJ1-4; D is unresolved. The V gene lost 0 bases and the J gene lost 0 bases, with 6 bases spanning the gap. CDR1 is SGHRS and CDR2 is YFSETQ in the germline V gene. The CDR3 runs to 15 residues. The CDR3: CASSLGRSTNEKLFF. CDR3 coding DNA: TGCGCCAGCAGCTTGGGCAGGTCAACTAATGAAAAACTGTTTTTT.

This clonotype has a handful of counts. The chain couples TRBV7-3 to TRBJ2-2; D gene uncertain. Trimming pared 5 bases from V and 1 base from J, leaving 11 bases between. This CDR3 has 15 amino acids. Germline values: CDR1 SGHTA, CDR2 FQGTGA. CDR3 amino acids: CASSPTSRNTGELFF. The CDR3 coding sequence is TGTGCCAGCAGCCCCACCAGCAGGAACACCGGGGAGCTGTTTTTT.

This clonotype appeared many times. This rearrangement joins TRBV10-3 to TRBJ2-5; 15 bases are shared with TRBD2. Germline loops: CDR1 ENHRY, CDR2 SYGVKD. There are 17 residues in the CDR3. The ends lost 8 bases at V and 7 bases at J; junction bases unmatched: 14. The DNA for the CDR3 is TGTGCCATCGGATCGGCTGGACTAGCGGGGGGGCACGGGACCCAGTACTTC. This gives the protein CAIGSAGLAGGHGTQYF.

The table lists this clonotype with many counts. The chain combines TRBV5-1 with TRBJ2-3, with D unclear. CDR1 is SGHRS and CDR2 is YFSETQ in the germline V gene. The CDR3 has 16 residues. Between the trimmed V and J ends, which lost 0 bases and 2 bases, there was a span of 13 bases. The CDR3 protein is CASSLAQQTITDTQYF. CDR3 DNA: TGCGCCAGCAGCTTGGCGCAACAGACCATCACAGATACGCAGTATTTT.

This clonotype was observed a few times. The chain uses TRBV7-8 and TRBJ1-1; D remains unclear. V dropped 0 bases and J dropped 3 bases, with 11 bases sitting between them. This CDR3 region has 15 residues. CDR1 is SGHVS and CDR2 is FQNEAQ in the germline V gene. The CDR3 protein is CASSLASLLDTEAFF. The CDR3 nucleotides are TGTGCCAGCAGCTTAGCTTCGTTGTTAGACACTGAAGCTTTCTTT.

CDR3 in DNA: TGTGCCAGCAGTCCACAGGGTTTGGTAGGATACGAGCAGTACGTC. Translated, it gives CASSPQGLVGYEQYV. The chain employs TRBV6-5 and TRBJ2-7, with a weak D call TRBD1 (6 bases). Germline V gene data show CDR1 as MNHEY and CDR2 as SVGAGI. The CDR3 runs 15 residues. Trimming stripped 5 bases from V and 4 bases from J, with 18 bases between.

Turning to this clonotype: The junction departs from the called germline gene at one end, perhaps through a read error. The chain carries TRBV7-6 and TRBJ2-2; the match to TRBD2 covers 10 bases. Germline-derived CDR1 and CDR2 are SGHVS and FNYEAQ. The CDR3 is made up of 19 amino acids. The CDR3 coding sequence is TGTGCCAGCAGCCCCTGGGCCCCCAGCGGGGGGGCGAACCCCGGGGAGCTGTTTTTT. It encodes CASSPWAPSGGANPGELFF. Using reference TRBV7-6 and TRBJ2-2 for the parts outside the CDR3, the full variable domain is GAGVSQSPRYKVTKRGQDVALRCDPISGHVSLYWYRQALGQGPEFLTYFNYEAQQDKSGLPNDRFSAERPEGSISTLTIQRTEQRDSAMYRCASSPWAPSGGANPGELFFGEGSRLTVL.